The 29 T cell receptor beta chains below come from one sample, sequenced in a study. TCRdb reanalysed the RT-PCR reads using MiXCR and keeps one entry per CDR3 protein. The data contain fewer than 800,000 distinct CDR3 sequences, approximately 14% of them singletons. Input material: memory CD4+ T cells from blood. These receptors were obtained from a female donor in good health, serving as a healthy control.

This clonotype showed up just a few times. This chain uses TRBV12-3 or TRBV12-4 with TRBJ2-5; TRBD1 might be the D (5 bases). The CDR3 covers 14 residues. V was pared by 3 bases and J by 2 bases, with 10 bases between. CDR3 protein: CASSFLSGQETQYF. Written as DNA, the CDR3 is TGTGCCAGCAGTTTTTTGTCAGGGCAAGAGACCCAGTACTTC.

This clonotype showed up just a few times. The chain is built from TRBV20-1 and TRBJ1-1; 7 bases are a match to TRBD1. The CDR3 extends over 17 amino acids. Per the germline V gene, CDR1 is DFQATT and CDR2 is SNEGSKA (reference sequence). The V segment lost 4 bases and the J segment 1 base; nucleotides outside the gene matches: 15. The CDR3 bases are TGCAGTGCTAAAAAGGCCACAGGGGCGCCCAAGAACACTGAAGCTTTCTTT. Translated: CSAKKATGAPKNTEAFF.

J is TRBJ2-7 and V is TRBV28; 9 bases match TRBD1. Germline V CDR1 and CDR2: MDHEN, SYDVKM. CDR3 size: 14 residues. J gave up 2 bases and V 6 bases, and 5 bases lay outside the gene matches. This CDR3 is CASSRTGVTYEQYF. The DNA of the CDR3 is TGTGCCAGCAGCCGGACAGGGGTTACCTACGAGCAGTACTTC.

Only a few counts were recorded for this clonotype. The J gene is TRBJ2-1, the V gene TRBV5-1; 10 nucleotides line up with TRBD2. From germline, CDR1 is SGHRS and CDR2 YFSETQ. The J segment lost 9 bases and the V segment lost 2 bases, leaving 5 bases of the junction unmatched. The CDR3 loop spans 14 amino acids. The CDR3 sequence: CASSLAGGPTEQFF. The CDR3 bases are TGCGCCAGCAGCTTAGCGGGGGGGCCCACTGAGCAGTTCTTC.

This clonotype was detected a few times. The gene calls are TRBV7-3 and TRBJ2-5; D might be TRBD1 or TRBD2, each matching 5 bases. Germline CDR1 reads SGHTA; CDR2 reads FQGTGA. The ends were cut back, 5 bases at V and 5 bases at J, with 18 bases in the middle. The CDR3 has 15 amino acids. This CDR3 reads CASSTLPGPEETQYF. As DNA, the CDR3 is TGTGCCAGCAGCACTCTCCCGGGGCCAGAGGAGACCCAGTACTTC.

This clonotype was counted between two and nine times. V is TRBV12-3 or TRBV12-4 and J is TRBJ1-2; D call uncertain. V was cut by 1 base and J by 4 bases, with 10 bases left in between. The CDR3 consists of 14 residues. CDR3 bases: TGTGCCAGCAGTTTAGAGAGGAGAGGCTATGGCTACACCTTC. This codes for CASSLERRGYGYTF.

This chain joins TRBV5-1 and TRBJ2-5; TRBD1 agrees at 7 bases. Germline V gives CDR1 SGHRS, CDR2 YFSETQ. The junction had 9 bases not matched to a gene; V was cut back by 2 bases and J by 5 bases. CDR3 length: 15 amino acids. This chain's CDR3 is CASSFGQGVKETQYF. CDR3 in DNA: TGCGCCAGCAGCTTCGGTCAGGGGGTAAAGGAGACCCAGTACTTC.

The V call is TRBV18, the J call TRBJ1-5, with D uncertain. V was trimmed by 4 bases and J by 5 bases, leaving 9 bases between them. Germline assignment: CDR1 KGHSH and CDR2 LQKENI. CDR3 length equals 13 residues. CDR3 protein: CASSLLHDQPQHF. CDR3 bases: TGTGCCAGCTCACTTTTACACGATCAGCCCCAGCATTTT.

This clonotype was seen a few times. This rearrangement joins TRBV7-9 to TRBJ2-1, with 10 bases lining up with TRBD1. Trimming at V came to 5 bases and at J to 10 bases, leaving 11 bases not matched to a gene. The CDR3 extends over 15 amino acids. The germline CDR1 and CDR2 sequences are SEHNR and FQNEAQ (reference sequence). As DNA, the CDR3 is TGTGCCAGCAGCGTCCGGGACAGGGGTCTAGGCGAGCAGTTCTTC. Amino acids: CASSVRDRGLGEQFF.

There are many counts of this clonotype. This chain connects TRBV5-1 to TRBJ2-7, with 9 bases lining up with TRBD2. CDR3 length: 17 amino acids. V shed 1 base and J 2 bases; nucleotides not matched to a gene: 10. Germline V gene data show CDR1 as SGHRS and CDR2 as YFSETQ. This CDR3 reads CASSLSASGTQAYEQYF. CDR3 bases: TGCGCCAGCAGCTTGTCGGCTAGCGGGACGCAGGCCTACGAGCAGTACTTC.

The chain links TRBV19 to TRBJ2-1; perhaps TRBD2 as D (6 bases). The germline V gene encodes CDR1 LNHDA and CDR2 SQIVND (reference sequence). V was trimmed by 7 bases and J by 0 bases, leaving 16 bases between them. The CDR3 is made up of 16 amino acids. The CDR3 DNA reads as TGTGCCAGTATTGGAGGGTCCGCGAGCTCCTACAATGAGCAGTTCTTC. Protein product: CASIGGSASSYNEQFF.

This chain joins TRBV20-1 and TRBJ2-3, with 10 bases matching TRBD2. CDR1 and CDR2 (germline): DFQATT, SNEGSKA (reference sequence). This CDR3 comprises 15 residues. Unmatched junction bases numbered 7, after V lost 0 bases and J lost 7 bases. CDR3: CSARDPLAGAHTQYF. In nucleotides, the CDR3 is TGCAGTGCTAGAGATCCCCTAGCGGGAGCCCATACGCAGTATTTT.

This clonotype has only a few counts. The genes are TRBV7-2 and TRBJ2-1; TRBD2 matches at 7 bases. V shed 4 bases and J 6 bases; nucleotides not matched to a gene: 6. The CDR3 has 14 residues. The germline CDR1 and CDR2 sequences are SGHTA and FQGNSA. The DNA for the CDR3 is TGTGCCAGCAGCTCCCATTCGGGGGGCAATGAGCAGTTCTTC. This encodes CASSSHSGGNEQFF.

This clonotype was seen more than once but under ten times. V gene TRBV20-1 combines with J gene TRBJ2-5; 7 nucleotides match TRBD2. Germline V gene lookup returns CDR1 DFQATT and CDR2 SNEGSKA (reference sequence). This CDR3 has 14 amino acids. V lost 4 bases, J lost 0 bases, and 5 bases stayed unmatched. CDR3 sequence (DNA): TGCAGTGCTATGCCTAGCGGCAACCAAGAGACCCAGTACTTC. Translated: CSAMPSGNQETQYF.

The chain employs TRBV30 and TRBJ1-5; D call uncertain. The V end was cut by 3 bases, the J end by 4 bases, with 13 bases between. From germline, CDR1 is GTSNPN and CDR2 SVGIG (reference sequence). The CDR3 is 14 amino acids. CDR3 sequence reads: CAWSAGVSNQPQHF. As DNA, the CDR3 is TGTGCCTGGAGCGCCGGGGTCAGTAATCAGCCCCAGCATTTT.

This clonotype was found many times. The V call is TRBV7-2, the J call TRBJ2-3, with 7 bases aligning to TRBD2. The germline V gene has CDR1 SGHTA and CDR2 FQGNSA. The CDR3 is 15 residues long. With 1 base clipped from V and 5 bases from J, the junction kept 6 bases outside the gene matches. CDR3 in DNA: TGTGCCAGCAGCTTAGGAGGGACTATAGGAGATACGCAGTATTTT. Translating gives CASSLGGTIGDTQYF.

Ten or more counts support this clonotype. One end of the junction varies from germline; a read error may be responsible. V is TRBV4-3 and J is TRBJ2-7, with D unclear. The CDR3 is 17 residues long. Germline assignment: CDR1 LGHNA and CDR2 YSLEER. The CDR3 bases are TGCGACAGCAGGAAGGAAACCCCTGGGTTAGTATCCTACGAGCAGTACTTC. Translating it yields CDSRKETPGLVSYEQYF.

This clonotype was detected only a few times. This sequence joins TRBV5-1 and TRBJ1-2; D is unresolved. The CDR3 length is 16 residues. The V and J ends lost 0 bases and 7 bases respectively, with 19 bases between them. The germline V gene has CDR1 SGHRS and CDR2 YFSETQ. CDR3 DNA: TGCGCCAGCAGCTTGGATACACCCTCCACGGCTGGTGGCTACACCTTC. Translating it yields CASSLDTPSTAGGYTF.

In regard to this clonotype: A much more abundant neighbour one base away suggests this may be a read error. The gene calls are TRBV9 and TRBJ2-7; TRBD1 aligns across 8 bases. The CDR3 is made up of 13 amino acids. Germline CDR1 reads SGDLS; CDR2 reads YYNGEE. CDR3 DNA: TGTGCCAGCAGCGGGGGGACAGGCTACGAGGAGTACTTC. This codes for CASSGGTGYEEYF. The complete variable domain, with remaining parts taken from reference TRBV9 and TRBJ2-7, reads DSGVTQTPKHLITATGQRVTLRCSPRSGDLSVYWYQQSLDQGLQFLIQYYNGEERAKGNILERFSAQQFPDLHSELNLSSLELGDSALYFCASSGGTGYEEYFGPGTRLTVT.

Only a few counts were recorded for this clonotype. V and J are TRBV9 and TRBJ2-3, with a possible D match to TRBD1 (6 bases). The CDR3 is 15 amino acids. Germline V gene lookup returns CDR1 SGDLS and CDR2 YYNGEE. V shed 7 bases and J shed 2 bases, with 17 bases lying between them. This chain's CDR3 is CASSQSTGHTDTQYF. The CDR3 DNA sequence: TGTGCCAGCTCTCAAAGTACAGGGCACACAGATACGCAGTATTTT. Full variable domain (outside the CDR3, taken from reference TRBV9 and TRBJ2-3): DSGVTQTPKHLITATGQRVTLRCSPRSGDLSVYWYQQSLDQGLQFLIQYYNGEERAKGNILERFSAQQFPDLHSELNLSSLELGDSALYFCASSQSTGHTDTQYFGPGTRLTVL.

This clonotype showed up many times. The CDR3 DNA sequence: TGCAGTGCCTCGAGGGATCAAGAGACCCAGTACTTC. Protein: CSASRDQETQYF. V and J are TRBV20-1 and TRBJ2-5; tentative D call: TRBD2 (5 bases). Per the germline V gene, CDR1 is DFQATT and CDR2 is SNEGSKA (reference sequence). Trimming shortened V by 6 bases and J by 2 bases, and 10 bases separated the two germline ends. This CDR3 comprises 12 residues.

This clonotype has a handful of counts. The chain uses TRBV20-1 and TRBJ2-7, with TRBD1 matching 9 bases. CDR3 length: 15 residues. Germline V CDR1 and CDR2: DFQATT, SNEGSKA (reference sequence). For the CDR3, the DNA is TGCAGGGCCACGCTGACAGGGGGTTTAACCTACGAGCAGTACTTC. It translates to CRATLTGGLTYEQYF.

This clonotype was counted ten times or more. V gene TRBV5-1 combines with J gene TRBJ2-1; weak D call: TRBD2 (6 bases). The CDR3 runs to 17 residues. Trimming cost V 0 bases and J 10 bases, with 23 bases left between them. Germline assignment: CDR1 SGHRS and CDR2 YFSETQ. For the CDR3, the DNA is TGCGCCAGCAGCTTGGTCCCCTCTAGCGAGGGCACGGGAGAGCAGTTCTTC. It is translated as CASSLVPSSEGTGEQFF. The complete variable domain, with remaining parts taken from reference TRBV5-1 and TRBJ2-1, reads KAGVTQTPRYLIKTRGQQVTLSCSPISGHRSVSWYQQTPGQGLQFLFEYFSETQRNKGNFPGRFSGRQFSNSRSEMNVSTLELGDSALYLCASSLVPSSEGTGEQFFGPGTRLTVL.

CDR3 in amino acids: CSARDGGQGANQPQHF. The CDR3 DNA reads as TGCAGTGCTAGAGATGGGGGGCAGGGGGCAAATCAGCCCCAGCATTTT. V gene TRBV20-1 combines with J gene TRBJ1-5; TRBD1 matches at 8 bases. CDR1 is DFQATT, CDR2 SNEGSKA, per germline (reference sequence). Unmatched junction bases numbered 8, after V lost 0 bases and J lost 4 bases. CDR3 length: 16 residues.

The chain uses TRBV25-1 and TRBJ2-1; 10 bases are a match to TRBD1. CDR1 MGHDK and CDR2 SYGVNS come from the germline V gene. The CDR3 length is 14 residues. The trim removed 7 bases at V and 7 bases at J, leaving 7 bases unmatched. The DNA of the CDR3 is TGTGCCAGCAAAGGGACAGGGGTCGGAAATGAGCAGTTCTTC. Protein sequence: CASKGTGVGNEQFF.

This clonotype was seen a few times. The V call is TRBV18, the J call TRBJ2-5, with 10 bases lining up with TRBD2. From germline, CDR1 is KGHSH and CDR2 LQKENI. Trimming took 2 bases from V and 1 from J; bases not matched to a gene: 4. This CDR3 spans 16 amino acids. CDR3 in amino acids: CASSPRSSGSQETQYF. DNA of the CDR3: TGTGCCAGCTCACCAAGGTCTAGCGGGAGCCAAGAGACCCAGTACTTC.

This clonotype was seen repeatedly, ten times or more. This sequence joins TRBV20-1 and TRBJ2-3; perhaps TRBD1 as D (5 bases). The CDR3 is 15 amino acids. V was pared by 3 bases and J by 0 bases, with 13 bases between. CDR1 and CDR2 from the germline V gene are DFQATT and SNEGSKA (reference sequence). CDR3 protein: CSASFSGMSTDTQYF. The CDR3 nucleotides read TGCAGTGCTAGTTTCTCAGGGATGAGCACAGATACGCAGTATTTT.

This clonotype was seen only a few times. The chain carries TRBV2 and TRBJ2-6; no clear D. The germline gives CDR1 SNHLY, CDR2 FYNNEI. The V and J ends lost 5 bases and 0 bases respectively, with 8 bases between them. The CDR3 covers 15 residues. Here the CDR3 reads CASSPSLSGANVLTF. The DNA of the CDR3 is TGTGCCAGCAGTCCATCCCTCTCTGGGGCCAACGTCCTGACTTTC.

There are many counts of this clonotype. This rearrangement joins TRBV12-3 or TRBV12-4 to TRBJ2-7, with D hard to call. The CDR3 has 12 amino acids. Trimming pared 5 bases from V and 5 bases from J, leaving 10 bases between. The DNA for the CDR3 is TGTGCCAGCAGTCCCGTTACTAACGAGCAGTACTTC. This gives the protein CASSPVTNEQYF.